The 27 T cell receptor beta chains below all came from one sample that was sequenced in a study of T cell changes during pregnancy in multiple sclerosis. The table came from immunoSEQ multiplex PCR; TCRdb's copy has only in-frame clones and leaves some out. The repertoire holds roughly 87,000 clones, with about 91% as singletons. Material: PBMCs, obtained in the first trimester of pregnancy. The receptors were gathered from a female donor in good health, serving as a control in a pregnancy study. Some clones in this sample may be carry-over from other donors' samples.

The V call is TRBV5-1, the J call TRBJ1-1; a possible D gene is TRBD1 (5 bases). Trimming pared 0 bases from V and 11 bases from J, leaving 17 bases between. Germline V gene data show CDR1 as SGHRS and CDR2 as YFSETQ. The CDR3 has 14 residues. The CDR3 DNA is TGCGCCAGCAGCTTGGGGGTTGGGGCTTTGGGGGCTTTCTTT. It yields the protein CASSLGVGALGAFF.

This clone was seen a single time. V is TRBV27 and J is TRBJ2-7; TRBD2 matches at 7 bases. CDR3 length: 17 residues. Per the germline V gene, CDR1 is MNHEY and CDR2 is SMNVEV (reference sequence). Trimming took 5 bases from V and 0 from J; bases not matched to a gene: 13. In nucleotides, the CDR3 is TGTGCCAGCAGTGGGCTAGCGGACAAATCCAGCTCCTACGAGCAGTACTTC. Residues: CASSGLADKSSSYEQYF.

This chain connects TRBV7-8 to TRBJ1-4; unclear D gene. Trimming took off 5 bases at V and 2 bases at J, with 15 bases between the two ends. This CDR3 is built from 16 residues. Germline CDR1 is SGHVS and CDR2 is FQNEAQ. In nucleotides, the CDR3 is TGTGCCAGCAGCCCGAGCGCCCAGTTTACTAATGAAAAACTGTTTTTT. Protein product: CASSPSAQFTNEKLFF.

The DNA for the CDR3 is TGTGCCAGCAGCTTAGTAGGCCTAGCGGGAGGGCGAGATACGCAGTATTTT. This encodes CASSLVGLAGGRDTQYF. The chain links TRBV7-2 to TRBJ2-3, with 12 bases aligning to TRBD2. J lost 5 bases, V lost 1 base, and 7 bases had no gene match. Germline lookup yields CDR1 SGHTA and CDR2 FQGNSA. The CDR3 loop spans 17 amino acids.

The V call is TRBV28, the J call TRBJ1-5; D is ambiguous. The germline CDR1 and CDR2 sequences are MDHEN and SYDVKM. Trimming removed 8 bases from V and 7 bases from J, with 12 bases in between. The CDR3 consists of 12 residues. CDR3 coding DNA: TGTGCCAGCGGCGGTTACGGGCAGCCCCAGCATTTT. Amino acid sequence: CASGGYGQPQHF.

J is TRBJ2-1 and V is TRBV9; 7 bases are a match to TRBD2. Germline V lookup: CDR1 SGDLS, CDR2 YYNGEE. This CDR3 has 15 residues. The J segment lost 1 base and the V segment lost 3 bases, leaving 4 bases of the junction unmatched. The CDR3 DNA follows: TGTGCCAGCAGCGGTGGGGGGGGTTCCTACAATGAGCAGTTCTTC. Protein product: CASSGGGGSYNEQFF.

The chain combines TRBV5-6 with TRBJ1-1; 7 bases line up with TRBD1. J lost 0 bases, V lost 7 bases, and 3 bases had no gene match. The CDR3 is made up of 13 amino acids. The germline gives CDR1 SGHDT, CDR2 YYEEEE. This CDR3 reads CASATGLNTEAFF. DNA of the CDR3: TGTGCCAGCGCGACAGGGTTGAACACTGAAGCTTTCTTT.

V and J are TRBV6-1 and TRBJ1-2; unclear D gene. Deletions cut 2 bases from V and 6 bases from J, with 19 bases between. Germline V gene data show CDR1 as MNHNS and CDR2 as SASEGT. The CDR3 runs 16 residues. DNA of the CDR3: TGTGCCAGCAGTGAAAATCTATGGAGAGCGGCCCATGGCTACACCTTC. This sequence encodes CASSENLWRAAHGYTF.

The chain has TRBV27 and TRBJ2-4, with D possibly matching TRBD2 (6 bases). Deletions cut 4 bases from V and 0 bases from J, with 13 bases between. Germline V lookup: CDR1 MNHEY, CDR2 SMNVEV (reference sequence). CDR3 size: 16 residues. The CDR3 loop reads CASSWIADLAKNIQYF. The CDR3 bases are TGTGCCAGCAGTTGGATAGCGGACCTAGCCAAAAACATTCAGTACTTC.

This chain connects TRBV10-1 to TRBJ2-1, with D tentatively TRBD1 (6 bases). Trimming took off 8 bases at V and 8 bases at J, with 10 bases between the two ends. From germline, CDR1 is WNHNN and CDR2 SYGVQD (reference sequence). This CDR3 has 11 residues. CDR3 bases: TGCGCCAGCTCGACAGGCGATGAGCAGTTCTTC. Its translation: CASSTGDEQFF.

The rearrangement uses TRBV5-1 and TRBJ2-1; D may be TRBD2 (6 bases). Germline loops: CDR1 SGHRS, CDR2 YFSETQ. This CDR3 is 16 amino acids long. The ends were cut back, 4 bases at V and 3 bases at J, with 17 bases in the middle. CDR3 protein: CASSPDTRDVYNEQFF. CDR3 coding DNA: TGCGCCAGCAGCCCGGATACGCGGGATGTCTACAATGAGCAGTTCTTC.

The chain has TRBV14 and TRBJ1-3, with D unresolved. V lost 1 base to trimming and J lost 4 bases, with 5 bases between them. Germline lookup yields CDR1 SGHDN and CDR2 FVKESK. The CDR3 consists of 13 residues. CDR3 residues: CASSQGQGNTIYF. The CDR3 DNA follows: TGTGCCAGCAGCCAAGGGCAAGGAAACACCATATATTTT.

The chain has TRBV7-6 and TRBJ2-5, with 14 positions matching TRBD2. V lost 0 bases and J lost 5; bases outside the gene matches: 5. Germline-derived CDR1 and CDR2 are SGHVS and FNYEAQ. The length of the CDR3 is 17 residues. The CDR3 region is CASSLAGTSGGRETQYF. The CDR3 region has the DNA TGTGCCAGCAGCTTAGCGGGGACTAGCGGGGGCCGTGAGACCCAGTACTTC. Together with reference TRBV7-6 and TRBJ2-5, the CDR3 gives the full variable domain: GAGVSQSPRYKVTKRGQDVALRCDPISGHVSLYWYRQALGQGPEFLTYFNYEAQQDKSGLPNDRFSAERPEGSISTLTIQRTEQRDSAMYRCASSLAGTSGGRETQYFGPGTRLLVL.

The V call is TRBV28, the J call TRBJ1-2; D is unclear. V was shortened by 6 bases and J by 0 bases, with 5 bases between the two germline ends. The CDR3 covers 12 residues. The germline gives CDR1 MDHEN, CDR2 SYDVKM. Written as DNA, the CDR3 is TGTGCCAGCAGGGGAGCTAACTATGGCTACACCTTC. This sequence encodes CASRGANYGYTF.

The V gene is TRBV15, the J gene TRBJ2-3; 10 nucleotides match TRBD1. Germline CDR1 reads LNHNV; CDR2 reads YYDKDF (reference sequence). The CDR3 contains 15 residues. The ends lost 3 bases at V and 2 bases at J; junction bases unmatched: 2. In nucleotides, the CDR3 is TGTGCCACCAGCAGGGGACAGGGGTTCACAGATACGCAGTATTTT. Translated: CATSRGQGFTDTQYF.

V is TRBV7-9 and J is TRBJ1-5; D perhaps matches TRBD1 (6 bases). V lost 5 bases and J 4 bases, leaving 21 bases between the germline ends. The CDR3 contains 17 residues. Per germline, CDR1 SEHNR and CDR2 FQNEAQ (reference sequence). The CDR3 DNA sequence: TGTGCCAGCAGCGCATCAGGGGCAAGAGGCCTTAATCAGCCCCAGCATTTT. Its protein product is CASSASGARGLNQPQHF.

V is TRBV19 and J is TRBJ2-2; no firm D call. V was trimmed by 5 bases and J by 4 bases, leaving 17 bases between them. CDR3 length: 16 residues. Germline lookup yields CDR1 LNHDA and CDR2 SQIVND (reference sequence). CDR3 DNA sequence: TGTGCCAGTAGTGTCACCATAGGAGTATCCACCGGGGAGCTGTTTTTT. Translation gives CASSVTIGVSTGELFF.

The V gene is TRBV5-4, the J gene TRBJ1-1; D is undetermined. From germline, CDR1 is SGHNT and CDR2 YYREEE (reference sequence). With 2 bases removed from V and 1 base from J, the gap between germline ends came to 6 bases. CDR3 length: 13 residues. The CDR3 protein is CASSFGENTEAFF. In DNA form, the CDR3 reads TGTGCCAGCAGCTTCGGAGAGAACACTGAAGCTTTCTTT. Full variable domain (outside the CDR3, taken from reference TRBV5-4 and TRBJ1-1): ETGVTQSPTHLIKTRGQQVTLRCSSQSGHNTVSWYQQALGQGPQFIFQYYREEENGRGNFPPRFSGLQFPNYSSELNVNALELDDSALYLCASSFGENTEAFFGQGTRLTVV.

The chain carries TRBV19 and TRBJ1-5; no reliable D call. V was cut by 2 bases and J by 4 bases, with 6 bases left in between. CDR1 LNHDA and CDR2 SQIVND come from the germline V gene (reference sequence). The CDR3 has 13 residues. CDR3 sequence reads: CASSISGNQPQHF. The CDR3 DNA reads TGTGCCAGTAGTATATCCGGGAATCAGCCCCAGCATTTT.

For the CDR3, the DNA is TGTGCCAGCAGTCTACACTACGGCCCAGATACGCAGTATTTT. Protein: CASSLHYGPDTQYF. This chain joins TRBV28 and TRBJ2-3; D not resolved. CDR3 length: 14 amino acids. Per the germline V gene, CDR1 is MDHEN and CDR2 is SYDVKM. Trimming took off 5 bases at V and 4 bases at J, with 13 bases between the two ends.

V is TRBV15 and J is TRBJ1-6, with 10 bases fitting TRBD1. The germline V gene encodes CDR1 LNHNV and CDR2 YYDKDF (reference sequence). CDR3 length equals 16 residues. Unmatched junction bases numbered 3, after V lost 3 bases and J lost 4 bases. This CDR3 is CATSRGTGEYNSPLHF. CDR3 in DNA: TGTGCCACCAGCAGGGGGACAGGGGAGTATAATTCACCCCTCCACTTT.

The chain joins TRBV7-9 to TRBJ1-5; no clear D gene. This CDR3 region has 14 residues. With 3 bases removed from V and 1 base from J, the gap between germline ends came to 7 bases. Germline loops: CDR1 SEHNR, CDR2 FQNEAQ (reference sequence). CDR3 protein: CASSFGRSNQPQHF. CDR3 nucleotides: TGTGCCAGCAGCTTTGGGAGGAGCAATCAGCCCCAGCATTTT.

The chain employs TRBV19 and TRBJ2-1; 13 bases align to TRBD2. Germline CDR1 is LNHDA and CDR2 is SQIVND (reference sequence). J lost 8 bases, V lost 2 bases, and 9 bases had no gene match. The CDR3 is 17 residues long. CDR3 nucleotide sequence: TGTGCCAGTAGTATATCTGGGACCGGGACTAGCGGGGATGAGCAGTTCTTC. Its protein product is CASSISGTGTSGDEQFF.

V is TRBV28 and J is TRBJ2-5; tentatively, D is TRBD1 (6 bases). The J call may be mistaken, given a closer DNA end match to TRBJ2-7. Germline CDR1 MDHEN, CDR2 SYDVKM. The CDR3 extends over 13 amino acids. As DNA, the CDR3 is TGTGCCAGCAGTTTAGGGACACCCTACGAGCAGTACTTC. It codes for CASSLGTPYEQYF.

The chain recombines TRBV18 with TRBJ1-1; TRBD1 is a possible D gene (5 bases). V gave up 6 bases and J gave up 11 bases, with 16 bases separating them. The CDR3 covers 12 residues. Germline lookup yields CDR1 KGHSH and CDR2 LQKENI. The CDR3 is CASSPRVLVAFF. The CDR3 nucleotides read TGTGCCAGCTCCCCCAGGGTACTTGTGGCTTTCTTT.

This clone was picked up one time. The CDR3 nucleotides read TGCGCCAGCAGACCGACGGGGACAGGGGGCTCCGATACGCAGTATTTT. It translates to CASRPTGTGGSDTQYF. The chain employs TRBV5-1 and TRBJ2-3; 12 bases map to TRBD1. This CDR3 is 16 amino acids long. J lost 6 bases, V lost 5 bases, and 10 bases had no gene match. Per germline, CDR1 SGHRS and CDR2 YFSETQ.

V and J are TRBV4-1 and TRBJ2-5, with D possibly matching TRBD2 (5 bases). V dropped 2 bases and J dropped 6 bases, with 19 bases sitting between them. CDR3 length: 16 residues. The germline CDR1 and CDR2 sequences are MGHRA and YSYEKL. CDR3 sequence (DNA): TGCGCCAGCAGCCAACCTACTTTAACTAGTCCCCAGACCCAGTACTTC. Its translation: CASSQPTLTSPQTQYF.